These T cell receptor beta chains were read from a single sample in a study of CD8 T cells in ankylosing spondylitis. TCRdb reprocessed the 5' RACE reads with MiXCR, giving one entry per CDR3 protein. The table shows roughly 670,000 distinct CDR3 sequences, with roughly 19% occurring only once. The sequenced material came from blood, either unsorted or a sorted T cell fraction (not recorded which). The receptors come from a male donor with ankylosing spondylitis. The CDR3 runs from the conserved cysteine through the conserved F or W. The D gene is left open where the match is weak.

V gene,J gene,D gene,CDR3 protein
TRBV15,TRBJ1-1,NA,CATSYRTEDTEAFF
TRBV20-1,TRBJ2-1,NA,CSPWGRTYNEQFF
TRBV20-1,TRBJ2-7,NA,CSAKPLLGGGPSEQYF
TRBV21-1,TRBJ2-2,NA,CASSKPEGIGNTGELFF
TRBV13,TRBJ2-7,NA,CASSYLARYEQYF
TRBV6-1,TRBJ2-7,NA,CASSSTWVGGVYSYEQYF
TRBV28,TRBJ2-2,NA,CASSFGQRNTGELFF
TRBV6-1,TRBJ2-5,NA,CASSNRDSQETQYF
TRBV2,TRBJ1-5,TRBD1,CASRGGQPNQPQHF
TRBV6-1,TRBJ1-1,NA,CASTFGGLSSEAFF
TRBV5-6,TRBJ2-3,TRBD2,CASSPGTGLLTDTQYF
TRBV12-3/TRBV12-4,TRBJ1-1,NA,CASSLTPYTEAFF
TRBV7-9,TRBJ1-2,NA,CASSPGGTYGYTF
TRBV12-3/TRBV12-4,TRBJ2-1,TRBD2,CASSSPAGGLKGEQFF
TRBV10-3,TRBJ2-7,TRBD1,CAISEDLTGGDYEQYF
TRBV7-8,TRBJ2-2,NA,CASSFGANTGELFF
TRBV24-1,TRBJ2-7,TRBD1,CATSDFGTGRSYEQYF
TRBV25-1,TRBJ2-1,TRBD1,CASSTRTGGLEQFF
TRBV5-1,TRBJ1-2,TRBD1,CASSSLSGQGADGYTF
TRBV29-1,TRBJ2-3,NA,CSVRAGDRDTQYF
TRBV7-9,TRBJ2-1,NA,CASSPPGGGEQFF
TRBV15,TRBJ2-3,NA,CATSGSYATDTQYF
TRBV29-1,TRBJ2-7,NA,CSVEESEAFQYF
TRBV12-3/TRBV12-4,TRBJ1-1,NA,CASSLVGGDNEAFF
TRBV3-1,TRBJ1-2,NA,CASSQDEGGYTF
TRBV19,TRBJ1-1,NA,CASGMRVEAFF
TRBV28,TRBJ2-2,NA,CATTDVNTGELFF
TRBV19,TRBJ2-1,TRBD2,CASSSSGSPFF
TRBV29-1,TRBJ2-5,NA,CSVGAEYQETQYF